A selection of T cell receptor beta chains follows, all from one sample in a study of CD8+ T cells in alopecia areata. Sequencing was performed with immunoSEQ multiplex PCR; in TCRdb, only in-frame clones are kept and a portion is missing. The top ten clones hold around 5% of a sample with a few hundred thousand clones, around 50% of them seen once. Sequencing was carried out using CD8+ T cells sorted from blood. Receptors originate from a human donor in good health. The CDR3 runs from the conserved cysteine through the conserved F or W. A D gene is named only where the DNA matches it firmly. Some rows have no size entry. The others give once, few or many, or a class for an expanded clone.

clone size,J gene,V gene,D gene,CDR3 DNA,CDR3 protein
.,TRBJ2-3,TRBV27,TRBD2,TGTGCCAGCGGAGGACTAGCGGGGGTAGATACGCAGTATTTT,CASGGLAGVDTQYF
few,TRBJ2-3,TRBV21-1,.,TGTGCCAGCAGCACTCGACTGTTGGCGCAGTATTTT,CASSTRLLAQYF
few,TRBJ2-2,TRBV5-1,.,TGCGCCAGCAGCTTGGGTCAGGGTCTCGGGGAGCTGTTTTTT,CASSLGQGLGELFF
.,TRBJ1-1,TRBV5-5,.,TGTGCCAGCAGCCAAGATAGGAGGACTGAAGCTTTCTTT,CASSQDRRTEAFF
.,TRBJ2-1,TRBV4-1,TRBD2,TGCGCCAGCAGCCAAGAGGGAGGGAATGAGCAGTTCTTC,CASSQEGGNEQFF
.,TRBJ2-7,TRBV2,.,TGTGCCAGCAGTGACCGGGGGTATCGCTACGAGCAGTACTTC,CASSDRGYRYEQYF
.,TRBJ2-3,TRBV30,.,TGTGCCTCGTTGGGAACCCCAATGGCAGATACGCAGTATTTT,CASLGTPMADTQYF
.,TRBJ2-7,TRBV29-1,.,TGCAGCGTTGAGACCCCCGACGAGCAGTACTTC,CSVETPDEQYF
once,TRBJ2-7,TRBV15,.,TGTGCCACCAGCAGAGGGTCACCCTGCTCCGAGCAGTACTTC,CATSRGSPCSEQYF
.,TRBJ2-1,TRBV5-6,TRBD1,TGTGCCAGCAGCGCGGGACAGGGAGGCGGTTATGAGCAGTTCTTC,CASSAGQGGGYEQFF
.,TRBJ2-5,TRBV5-6,TRBD2,TGTGCCAGCAGCACCCTCGGGGGTAGCGGGGGGGCAGAGACCCAGTACTTC,CASSTLGGSGGAETQYF
.,TRBJ1-2,TRBV6-5,.,TGTGCCAGCAGGCCGAGCCTAGAGGAAGGCTACACCTTC,CASRPSLEEGYTF
.,TRBJ1-1,TRBV30,.,TGTGCCTGGAGTAGGGTCGACACTGAAGCTTTCTTT,CAWSRVDTEAFF
.,TRBJ1-2,TRBV27,TRBD1,TGTGCCAGCAGAGGACAGGCGAACAACTATGGCTACACCTTC,CASRGQANNYGYTF
.,TRBJ2-1,TRBV7-8,.,TGTGCCAGCAGCTCCGCTCCCTACAATGAGCAGTTCTTC,CASSSAPYNEQFF
few,TRBJ2-2,TRBV4-1,.,TGCGCCAGCAGCCAAGAGGTGTCCGGGGAGCTGTTTTTT,CASSQEVSGELFF
.,TRBJ2-7,TRBV6-1,TRBD2,TGTGCCAGCACCCAGCGGGGGGCGCCGAACAACGAGCAGTACTTC,CASTQRGAPNNEQYF
few,TRBJ2-5,TRBV5-1,.,TGCGCCAGCAGCTTGGGACCTCAAAGCCCTTTAGAGACCCAGTACTTC,CASSLGPQSPLETQYF
once,TRBJ1-2,TRBV6-5,.,TGTGCCAGCAGTAGCATGACATCGAACTATGGCTACACCTTC,CASSSMTSNYGYTF
.,TRBJ2-1,TRBV5-4,.,TGTGCCAGCAGCACAGAAAACAATGAGCAGTTCTTC,CASSTENNEQFF
.,TRBJ1-1,TRBV4-1,.,TGCGCCAGCAGCCATGAACTTGCGGACAGAAACACTGAAGCTTTCTTT,CASSHELADRNTEAFF
few,TRBJ1-6,TRBV19,TRBD1,TGTGCCAGTAGTCTTCGGACAGGAGGGATAGGGTCACCCCTCCACTTT,CASSLRTGGIGSPLHF
few,TRBJ2-3,TRBV4-1,.,TGCGCCAGCAGCCAAGATTCGGTGGCGCAGTATTTT,CASSQDSVAQYF
.,TRBJ2-3,TRBV7-9,TRBD1,TGTGCCAGCACGGACAGGGGTCCTGATACGCAGTATTTT,CASTDRGPDTQYF
.,TRBJ2-7,TRBV25-1,.,TGTGCCAGCAGTGGAGGGACGTATGTCTCCTACGAGCAGTACTTC,CASSGGTYVSYEQYF
.,TRBJ2-5,TRBV11-2,.,TGTGCCAGCAGCTCCACCGCCGACACTAGGGATCAAGAGACCCAGTACTTC,CASSSTADTRDQETQYF
.,TRBJ2-5,TRBV4-1,.,TGCGCCAGCAGCCAAGAAAACCACAGAGAGACCCAGTACTTC,CASSQENHRETQYF